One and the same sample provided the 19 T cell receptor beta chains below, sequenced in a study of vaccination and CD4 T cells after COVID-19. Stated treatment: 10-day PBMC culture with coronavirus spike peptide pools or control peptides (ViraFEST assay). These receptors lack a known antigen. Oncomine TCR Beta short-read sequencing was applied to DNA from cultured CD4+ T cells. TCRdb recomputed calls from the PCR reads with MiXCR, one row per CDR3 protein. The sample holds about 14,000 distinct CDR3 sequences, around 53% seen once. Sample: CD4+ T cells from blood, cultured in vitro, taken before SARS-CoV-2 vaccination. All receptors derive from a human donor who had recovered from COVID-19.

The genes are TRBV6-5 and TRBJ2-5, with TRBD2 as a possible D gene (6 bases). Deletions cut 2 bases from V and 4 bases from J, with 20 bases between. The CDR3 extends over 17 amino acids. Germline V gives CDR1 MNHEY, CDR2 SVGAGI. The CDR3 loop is CASSYGASAPQRETQYF. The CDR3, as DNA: TGTGCCAGCAGTTACGGGGCTAGCGCTCCTCAGCGAGAGACCCAGTACTTC.

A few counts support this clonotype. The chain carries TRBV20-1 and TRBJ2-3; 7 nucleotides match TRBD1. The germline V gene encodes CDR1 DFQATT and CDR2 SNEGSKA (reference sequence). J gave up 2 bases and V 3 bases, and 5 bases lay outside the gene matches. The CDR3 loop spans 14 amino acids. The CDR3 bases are TGCAGTGCTAGCCGGGACAGCGACACAGATACGCAGTATTTT. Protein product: CSASRDSDTDTQYF.

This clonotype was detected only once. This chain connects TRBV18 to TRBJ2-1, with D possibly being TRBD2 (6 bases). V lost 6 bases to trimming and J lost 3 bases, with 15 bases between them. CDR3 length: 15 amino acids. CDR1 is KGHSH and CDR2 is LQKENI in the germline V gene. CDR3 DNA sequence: TGTGCCAGCTCTGGGGTGGAGGGAGGCTACAATGAGCAGTTCTTC. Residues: CASSGVEGGYNEQFF.

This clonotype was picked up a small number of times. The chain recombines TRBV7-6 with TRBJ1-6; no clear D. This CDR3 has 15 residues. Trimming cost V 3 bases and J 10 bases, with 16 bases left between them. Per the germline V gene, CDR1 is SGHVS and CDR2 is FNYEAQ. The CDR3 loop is CASSFSAGNGSPLHF. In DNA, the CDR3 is TGTGCCAGCAGCTTCTCGGCGGGGAACGGGTCACCCCTCCACTTT. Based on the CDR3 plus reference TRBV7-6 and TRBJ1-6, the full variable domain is GAGVSQSPRYKVTKRGQDVALRCDPISGHVSLYWYRQALGQGPEFLTYFNYEAQQDKSGLPNDRFSAERPEGSISTLTIQRTEQRDSAMYRCASSFSAGNGSPLHFGNGTRLTVT.

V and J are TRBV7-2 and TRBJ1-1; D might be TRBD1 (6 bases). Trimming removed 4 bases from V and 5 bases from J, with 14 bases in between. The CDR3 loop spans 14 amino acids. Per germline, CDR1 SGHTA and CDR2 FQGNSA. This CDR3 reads CASSYTRGGTEAFF. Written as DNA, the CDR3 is TGTGCCAGCAGCTACACCAGGGGAGGGACTGAAGCTTTCTTT.

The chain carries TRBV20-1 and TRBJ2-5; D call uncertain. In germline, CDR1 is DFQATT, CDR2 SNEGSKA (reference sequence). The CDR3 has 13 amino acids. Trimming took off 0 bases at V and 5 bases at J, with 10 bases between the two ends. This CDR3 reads CSARDSLGETQYF. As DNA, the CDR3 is TGCAGTGCTAGAGACTCCTTGGGGGAGACCCAGTACTTC.

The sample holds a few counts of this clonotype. CDR3 nucleotide sequence: TGTGCCACCCGAAAGCGAAGGACAGGGGGGTCCTATAATTCACCCCTCCACTTT. Translation gives CATRKRRTGGSYNSPLHF. The V call is TRBV24-1, the J call TRBJ1-6; 10 bases are a match to TRBD1. The germline V gene has CDR1 KGHDR and CDR2 SFDVKD. The CDR3 is made up of 18 amino acids. V gave up 9 bases and J gave up 1 base; unmatched junction bases: 11.

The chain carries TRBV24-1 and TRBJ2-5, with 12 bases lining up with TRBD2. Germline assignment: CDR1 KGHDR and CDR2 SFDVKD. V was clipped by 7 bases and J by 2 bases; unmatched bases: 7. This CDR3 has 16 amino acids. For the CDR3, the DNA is TGTGCCACCAGCTTGACGACTAGCGGGGGACAAGAGACCCAGTACTTC. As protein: CATSLTTSGGQETQYF.

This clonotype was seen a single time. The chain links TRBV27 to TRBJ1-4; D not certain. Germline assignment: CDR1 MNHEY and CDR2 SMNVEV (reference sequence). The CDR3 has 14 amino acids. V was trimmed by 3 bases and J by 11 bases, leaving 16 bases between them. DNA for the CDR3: TGTGCCAGCAGTTTCGCGTCACGGGGAGGTAAACTGTTTTTT. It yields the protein CASSFASRGGKLFF.

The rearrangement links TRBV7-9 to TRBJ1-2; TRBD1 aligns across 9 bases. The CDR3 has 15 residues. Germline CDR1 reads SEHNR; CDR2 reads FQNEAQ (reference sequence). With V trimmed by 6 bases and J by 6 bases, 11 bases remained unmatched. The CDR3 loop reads CASSFTTGGSDGYTF. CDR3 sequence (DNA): TGTGCCAGCAGTTTTACCACAGGGGGCTCGGATGGCTACACCTTC.

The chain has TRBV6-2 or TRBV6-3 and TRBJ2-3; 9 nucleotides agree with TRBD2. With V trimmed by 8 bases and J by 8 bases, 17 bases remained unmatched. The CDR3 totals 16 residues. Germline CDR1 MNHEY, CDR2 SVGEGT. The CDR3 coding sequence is TGTGCCAGCTCAAACGGGGCGGGAGGGCCGGGGACTACGCAGTATTTT. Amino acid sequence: CASSNGAGGPGTTQYF.

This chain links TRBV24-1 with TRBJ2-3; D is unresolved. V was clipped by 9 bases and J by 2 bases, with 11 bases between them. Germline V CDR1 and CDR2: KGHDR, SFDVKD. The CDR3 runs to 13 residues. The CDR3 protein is CATSEDFTDTQYF. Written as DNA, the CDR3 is TGTGCCACCTCCGAAGATTTCACAGATACGCAGTATTTT.

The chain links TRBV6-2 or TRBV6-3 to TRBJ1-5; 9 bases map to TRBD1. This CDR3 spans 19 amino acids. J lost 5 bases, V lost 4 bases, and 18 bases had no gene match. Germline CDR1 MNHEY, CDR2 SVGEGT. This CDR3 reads CASSWTPLRDRVGDQPQHF. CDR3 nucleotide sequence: TGTGCCAGCAGTTGGACCCCCCTCCGGGACAGGGTAGGCGATCAGCCCCAGCATTTT.

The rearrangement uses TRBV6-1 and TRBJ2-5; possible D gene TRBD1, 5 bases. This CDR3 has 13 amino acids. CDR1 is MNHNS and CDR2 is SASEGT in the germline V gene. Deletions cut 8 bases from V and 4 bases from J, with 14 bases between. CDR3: CASDFQGGETQYF. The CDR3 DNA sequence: TGTGCCAGCGACTTTCAGGGTGGAGAGACCCAGTACTTC.

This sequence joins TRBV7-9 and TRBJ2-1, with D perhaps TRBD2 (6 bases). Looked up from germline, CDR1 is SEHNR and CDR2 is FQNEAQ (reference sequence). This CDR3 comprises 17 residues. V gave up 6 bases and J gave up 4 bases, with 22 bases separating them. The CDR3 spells CASRGEEGLRTYNEQFF. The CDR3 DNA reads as TGTGCCAGCAGGGGGGAAGAGGGACTCCGAACTTACAATGAGCAGTTCTTC. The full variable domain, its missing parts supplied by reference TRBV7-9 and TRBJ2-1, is DTGVSQNPRHKITKRGQNVTFRCDPISEHNRLYWYRQTLGQGPEFLTYFQNEAQLEKSRLLSDRFSAERPKGSFSTLEIQRTEQGDSAMYLCASRGEEGLRTYNEQFFGPGTRLTVL.

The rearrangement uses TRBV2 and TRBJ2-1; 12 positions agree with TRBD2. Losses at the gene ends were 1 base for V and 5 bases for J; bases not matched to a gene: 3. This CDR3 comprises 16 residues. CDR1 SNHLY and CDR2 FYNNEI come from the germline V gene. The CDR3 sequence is CASSEGRLAGDNEQFF. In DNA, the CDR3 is TGTGCCAGCAGTGAAGGAAGACTAGCGGGGGACAATGAGCAGTTCTTC.

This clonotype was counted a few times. In DNA form, the CDR3 reads TGTGCCAGCAGCAAAGAACGCAGGGGGCTGAATGTGCAGTACTTC. This encodes CASSKERRGLNVQYF. V is TRBV21-1 and J is TRBJ2-7; the table's D call TRBD1 went unverified against the DNA. TRBV21-1 is a pseudogene segment. CDR3 size: 15 residues.

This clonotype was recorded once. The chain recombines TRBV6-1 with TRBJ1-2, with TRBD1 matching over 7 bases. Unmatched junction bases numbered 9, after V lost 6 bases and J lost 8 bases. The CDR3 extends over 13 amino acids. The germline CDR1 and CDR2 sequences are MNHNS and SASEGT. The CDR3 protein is CASRGTAPRGYTF. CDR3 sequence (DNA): TGTGCCAGCAGGGGGACAGCCCCACGCGGCTACACCTTC.

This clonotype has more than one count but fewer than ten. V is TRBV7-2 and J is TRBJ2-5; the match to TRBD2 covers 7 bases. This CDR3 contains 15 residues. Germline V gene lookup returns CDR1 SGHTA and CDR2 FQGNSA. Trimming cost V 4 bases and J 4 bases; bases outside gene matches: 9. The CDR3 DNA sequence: TGTGCCAGCAGCTCCGGCCGAGGGAGGGGAGAGACCCAGTACTTC. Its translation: CASSSGRGRGETQYF.